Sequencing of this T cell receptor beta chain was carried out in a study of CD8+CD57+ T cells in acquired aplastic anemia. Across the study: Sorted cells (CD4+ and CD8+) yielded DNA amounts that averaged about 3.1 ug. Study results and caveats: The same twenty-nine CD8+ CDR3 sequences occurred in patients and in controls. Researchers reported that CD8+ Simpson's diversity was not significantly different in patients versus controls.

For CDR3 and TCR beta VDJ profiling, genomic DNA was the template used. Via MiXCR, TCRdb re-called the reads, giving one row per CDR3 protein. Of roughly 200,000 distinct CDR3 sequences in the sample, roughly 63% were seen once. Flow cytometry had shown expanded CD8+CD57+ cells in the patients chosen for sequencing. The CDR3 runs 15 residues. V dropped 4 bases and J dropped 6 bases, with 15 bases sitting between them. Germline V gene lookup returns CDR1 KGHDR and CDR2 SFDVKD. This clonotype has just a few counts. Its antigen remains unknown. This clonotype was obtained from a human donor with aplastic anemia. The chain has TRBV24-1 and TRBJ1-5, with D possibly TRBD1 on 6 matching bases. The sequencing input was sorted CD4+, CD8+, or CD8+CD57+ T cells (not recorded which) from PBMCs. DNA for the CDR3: TGTGCCACCAGTGAAGGACAGAGCGGGGCTCAGCCCCAGCATTTT. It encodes CATSEGQSGAQPQHF.